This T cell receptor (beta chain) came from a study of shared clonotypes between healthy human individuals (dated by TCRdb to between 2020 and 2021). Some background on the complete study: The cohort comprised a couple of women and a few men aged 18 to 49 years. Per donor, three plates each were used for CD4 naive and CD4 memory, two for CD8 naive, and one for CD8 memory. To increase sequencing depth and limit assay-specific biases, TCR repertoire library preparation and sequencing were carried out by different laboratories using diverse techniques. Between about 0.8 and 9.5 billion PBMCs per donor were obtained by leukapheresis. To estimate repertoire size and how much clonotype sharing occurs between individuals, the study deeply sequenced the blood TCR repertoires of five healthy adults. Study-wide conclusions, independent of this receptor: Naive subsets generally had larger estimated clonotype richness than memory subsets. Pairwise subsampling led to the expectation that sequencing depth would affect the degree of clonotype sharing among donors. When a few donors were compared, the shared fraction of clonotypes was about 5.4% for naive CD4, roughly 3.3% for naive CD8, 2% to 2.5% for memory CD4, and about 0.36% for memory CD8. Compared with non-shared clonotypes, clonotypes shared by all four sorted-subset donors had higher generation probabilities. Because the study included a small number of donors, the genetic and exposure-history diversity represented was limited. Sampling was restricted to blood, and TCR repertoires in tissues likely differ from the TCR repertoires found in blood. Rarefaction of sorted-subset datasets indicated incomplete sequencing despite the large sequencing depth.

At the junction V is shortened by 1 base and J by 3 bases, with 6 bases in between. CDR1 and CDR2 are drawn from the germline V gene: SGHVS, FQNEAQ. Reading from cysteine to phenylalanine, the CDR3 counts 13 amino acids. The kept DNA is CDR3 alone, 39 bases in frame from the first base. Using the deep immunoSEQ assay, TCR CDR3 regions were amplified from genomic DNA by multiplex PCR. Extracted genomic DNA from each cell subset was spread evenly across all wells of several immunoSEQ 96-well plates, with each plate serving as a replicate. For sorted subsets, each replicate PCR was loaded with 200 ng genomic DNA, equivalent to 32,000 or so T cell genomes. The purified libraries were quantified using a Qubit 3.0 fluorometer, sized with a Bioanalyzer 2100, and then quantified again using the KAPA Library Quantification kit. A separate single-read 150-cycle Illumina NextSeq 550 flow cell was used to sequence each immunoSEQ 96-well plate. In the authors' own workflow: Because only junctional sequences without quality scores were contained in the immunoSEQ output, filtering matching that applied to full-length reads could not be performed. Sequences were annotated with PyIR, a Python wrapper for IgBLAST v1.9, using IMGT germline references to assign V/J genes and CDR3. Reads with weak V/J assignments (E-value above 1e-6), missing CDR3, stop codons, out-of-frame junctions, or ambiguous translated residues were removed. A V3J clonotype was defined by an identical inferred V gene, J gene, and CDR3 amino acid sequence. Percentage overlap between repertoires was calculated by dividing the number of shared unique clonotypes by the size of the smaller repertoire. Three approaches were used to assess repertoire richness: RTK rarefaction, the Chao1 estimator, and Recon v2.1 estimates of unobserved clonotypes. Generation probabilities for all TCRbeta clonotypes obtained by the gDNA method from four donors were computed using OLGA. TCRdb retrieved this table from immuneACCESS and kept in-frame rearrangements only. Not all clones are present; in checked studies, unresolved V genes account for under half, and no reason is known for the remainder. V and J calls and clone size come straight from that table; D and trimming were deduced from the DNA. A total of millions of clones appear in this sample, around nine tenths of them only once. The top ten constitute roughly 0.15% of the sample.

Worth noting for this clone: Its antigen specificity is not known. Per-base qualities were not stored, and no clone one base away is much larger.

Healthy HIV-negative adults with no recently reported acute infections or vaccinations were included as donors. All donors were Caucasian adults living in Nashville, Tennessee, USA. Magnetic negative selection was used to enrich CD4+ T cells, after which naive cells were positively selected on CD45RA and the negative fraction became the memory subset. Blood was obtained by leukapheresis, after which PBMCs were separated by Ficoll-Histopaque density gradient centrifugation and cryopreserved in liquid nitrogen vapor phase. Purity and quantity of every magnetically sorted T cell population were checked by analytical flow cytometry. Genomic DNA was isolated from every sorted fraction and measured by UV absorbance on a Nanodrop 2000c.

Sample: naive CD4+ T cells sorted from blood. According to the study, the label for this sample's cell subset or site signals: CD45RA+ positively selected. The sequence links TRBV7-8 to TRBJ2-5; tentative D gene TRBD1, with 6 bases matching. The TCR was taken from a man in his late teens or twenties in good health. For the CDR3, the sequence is CASSLGQEETQYF. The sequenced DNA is TGTGCCAGCAGCTTAGGACAGGAAGAGACCCAGTACTTC.